This TCR beta chain emerged from a study of Ad26.COV2.S vaccination and SARS-CoV-2 variants. Study in general: The vaccine Ad26.COV2.S was put into the muscle once, or twice with 56 days between.

Treatment described: around 19 received Ad26.COV2.S at low or high dose, single or two shots; 5 received placebo; per-sample allocation not given. The investigators took samples on day 63 after the first vaccine or placebo injection. Based in Boston, the donor was an adult of 18-55 years. Measured with immunoSEQ multiplex PCR; TCRdb has only the in-frame clones, and not every one. Of about 460,000 clones listed, nearly 90% are singletons. The study, taken as a whole, reports: After vaccination, substantial breadth of spike-specific CD8+ and CD4+ responses was reported.

In this sample, this clone turned up once. Its cognate antigen is unknown. The ends were cut back, 4 bases at V and 4 bases at J, with 16 bases in the middle. CDR3 length equals 15 residues. The germline CDR1 and CDR2 sequences are SGHRS and YFSETQ. This receptor was taken from a person between 18 and 65 years old who received the Ad26.COV2.S COVID-19 vaccine or a placebo. Sequences were derived from peripheral blood, sampled in a trial of Ad26.COV2.S vaccine versus placebo. This chain joins TRBV5-1 and TRBJ2-3, with D possibly TRBD2 on 5 matching bases. The CDR3 reads CASSEGTRPPDTQYF. CDR3 coding DNA: TGCGCCAGCAGCGAGGGCACGAGGCCCCCAGATACGCAGTATTTT.